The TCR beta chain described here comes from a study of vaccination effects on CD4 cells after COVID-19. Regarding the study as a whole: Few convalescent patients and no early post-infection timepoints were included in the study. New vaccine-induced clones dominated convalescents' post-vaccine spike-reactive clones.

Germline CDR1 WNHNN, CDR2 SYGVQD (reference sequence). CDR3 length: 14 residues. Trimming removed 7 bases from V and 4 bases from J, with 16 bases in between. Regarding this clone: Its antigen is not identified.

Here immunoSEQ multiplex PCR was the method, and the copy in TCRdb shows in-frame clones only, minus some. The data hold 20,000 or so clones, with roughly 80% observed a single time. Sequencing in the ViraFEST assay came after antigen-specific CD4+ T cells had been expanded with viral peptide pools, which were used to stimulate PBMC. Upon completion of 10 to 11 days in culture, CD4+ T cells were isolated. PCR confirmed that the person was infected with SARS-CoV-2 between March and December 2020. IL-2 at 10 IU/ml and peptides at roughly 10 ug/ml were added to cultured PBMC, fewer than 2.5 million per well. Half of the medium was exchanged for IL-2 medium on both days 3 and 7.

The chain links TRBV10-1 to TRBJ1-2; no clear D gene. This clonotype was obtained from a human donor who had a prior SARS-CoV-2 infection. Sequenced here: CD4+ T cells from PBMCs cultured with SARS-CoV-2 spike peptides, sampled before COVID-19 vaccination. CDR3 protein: CASKVEEGSYGYTF. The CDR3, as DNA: TGCGCCAGCAAAGTGGAGGAGGGATCCTATGGCTACACCTTC.